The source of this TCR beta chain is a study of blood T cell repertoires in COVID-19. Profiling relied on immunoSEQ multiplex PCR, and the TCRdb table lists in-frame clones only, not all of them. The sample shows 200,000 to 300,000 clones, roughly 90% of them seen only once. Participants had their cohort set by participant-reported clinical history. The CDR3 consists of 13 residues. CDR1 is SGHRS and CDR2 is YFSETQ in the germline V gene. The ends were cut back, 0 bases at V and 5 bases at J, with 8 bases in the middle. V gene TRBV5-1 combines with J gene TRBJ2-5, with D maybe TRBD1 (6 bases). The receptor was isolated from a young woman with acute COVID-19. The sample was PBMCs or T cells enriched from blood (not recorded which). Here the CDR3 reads CASSLVRGETQYF. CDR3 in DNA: TGCGCCAGCAGCTTGGTAAGGGGGGAGACCCAGTACTTC.